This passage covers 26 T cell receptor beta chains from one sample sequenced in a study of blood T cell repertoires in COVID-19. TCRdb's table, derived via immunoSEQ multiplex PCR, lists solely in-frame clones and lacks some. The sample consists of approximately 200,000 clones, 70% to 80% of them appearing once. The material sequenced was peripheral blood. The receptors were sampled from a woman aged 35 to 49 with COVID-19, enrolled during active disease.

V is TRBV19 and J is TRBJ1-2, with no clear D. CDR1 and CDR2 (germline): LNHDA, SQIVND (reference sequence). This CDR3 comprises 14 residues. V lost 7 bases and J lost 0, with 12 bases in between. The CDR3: CASTTPGTNYGYTF. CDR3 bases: TGTGCCAGTACCACCCCGGGAACTAACTATGGCTACACCTTC.

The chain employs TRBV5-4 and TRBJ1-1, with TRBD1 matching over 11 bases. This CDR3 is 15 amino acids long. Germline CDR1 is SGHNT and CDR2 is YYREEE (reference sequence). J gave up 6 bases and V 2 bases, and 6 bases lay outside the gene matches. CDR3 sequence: CASSLASGQGAEAFF. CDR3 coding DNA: TGTGCCAGCAGCTTAGCTTCGGGACAGGGGGCTGAAGCTTTCTTT.

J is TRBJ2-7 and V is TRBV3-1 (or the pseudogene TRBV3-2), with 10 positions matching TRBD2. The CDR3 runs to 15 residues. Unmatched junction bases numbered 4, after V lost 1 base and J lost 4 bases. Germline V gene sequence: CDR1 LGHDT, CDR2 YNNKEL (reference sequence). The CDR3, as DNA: TGTGCCAGCAGCCAAGTGGGGACTAGCGTGTACGAGCAGTACTTC. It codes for CASSQVGTSVYEQYF.

The DNA for the CDR3 is TGTGCCAGCACGGGGGGGCCAGGGAACACTGAAGCTTTCTTT. This gives the protein CASTGGPGNTEAFF. This chain joins TRBV21-1 and TRBJ1-1. TRBV21-1 represents a pseudogene. The CDR3 length is 14 residues.

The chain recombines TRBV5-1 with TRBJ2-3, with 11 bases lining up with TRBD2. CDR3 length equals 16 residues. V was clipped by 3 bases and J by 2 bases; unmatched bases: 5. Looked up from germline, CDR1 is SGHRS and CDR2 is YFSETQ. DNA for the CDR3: TGCGCCAGCAGCTGGGGGACTAGCGGTAACACAGATACGCAGTATTTT. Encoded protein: CASSWGTSGNTDTQYF.

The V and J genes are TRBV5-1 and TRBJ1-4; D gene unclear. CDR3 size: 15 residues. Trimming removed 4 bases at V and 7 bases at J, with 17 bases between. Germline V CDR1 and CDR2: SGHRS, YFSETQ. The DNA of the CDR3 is TGCGCCAGCAGCCCGTCCCCCACCCGCGGTGAAAAACTGTTTTTT. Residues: CASSPSPTRGEKLFF. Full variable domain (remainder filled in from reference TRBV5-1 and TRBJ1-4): KAGVTQTPRYLIKTRGQQVTLSCSPISGHRSVSWYQQTPGQGLQFLFEYFSETQRNKGNFPGRFSGRQFSNSRSEMNVSTLELGDSALYLCASSPSPTRGEKLFFGSGTQLSVL.

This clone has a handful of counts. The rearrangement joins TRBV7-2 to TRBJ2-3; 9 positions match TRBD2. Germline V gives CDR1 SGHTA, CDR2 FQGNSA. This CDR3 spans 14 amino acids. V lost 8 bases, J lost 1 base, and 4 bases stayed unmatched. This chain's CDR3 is CASGSSGGTDTQYF. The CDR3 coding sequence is TGTGCCAGCGGGTCTAGCGGGGGCACAGATACGCAGTATTTT.

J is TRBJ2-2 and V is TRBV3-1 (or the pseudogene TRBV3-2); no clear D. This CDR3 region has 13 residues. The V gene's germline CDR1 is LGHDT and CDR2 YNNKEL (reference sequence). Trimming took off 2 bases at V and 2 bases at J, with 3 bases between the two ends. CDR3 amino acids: CASSQTNTGELFF. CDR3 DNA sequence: TGTGCCAGCAGCCAAACTAACACCGGGGAGCTGTTTTTT.

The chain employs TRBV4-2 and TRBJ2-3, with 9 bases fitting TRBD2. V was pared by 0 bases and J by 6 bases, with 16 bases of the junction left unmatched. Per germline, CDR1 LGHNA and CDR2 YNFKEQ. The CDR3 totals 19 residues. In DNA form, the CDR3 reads TGTGCCAGCAGCCAAGATTTCAGACTAGCGGTACTTCTCGGGGATACGCAGTATTTT. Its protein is CASSQDFRLAVLLGDTQYF.

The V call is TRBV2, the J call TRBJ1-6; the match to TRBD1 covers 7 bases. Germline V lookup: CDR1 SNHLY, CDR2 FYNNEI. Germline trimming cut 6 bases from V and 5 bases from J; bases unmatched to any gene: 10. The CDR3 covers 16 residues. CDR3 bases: TGTGCCAGCAGCCTAGAACAGGGGACAGATAATTCACCCCTCCACTTT. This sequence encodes CASSLEQGTDNSPLHF.

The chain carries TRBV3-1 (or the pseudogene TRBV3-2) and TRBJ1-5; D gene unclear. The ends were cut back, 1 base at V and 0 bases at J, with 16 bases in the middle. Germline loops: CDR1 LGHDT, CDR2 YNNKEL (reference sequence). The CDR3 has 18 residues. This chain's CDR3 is CASSQGSGRFYSNQPQHF. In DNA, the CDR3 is TGTGCCAGCAGCCAAGGTTCAGGTCGGTTCTATAGCAATCAGCCCCAGCATTTT.

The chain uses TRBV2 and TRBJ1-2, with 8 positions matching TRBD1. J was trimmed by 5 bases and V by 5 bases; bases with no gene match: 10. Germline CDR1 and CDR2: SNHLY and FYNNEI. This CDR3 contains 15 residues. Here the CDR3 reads CASSQGAGGKYGYTF. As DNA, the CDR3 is TGTGCCAGCAGTCAAGGGGCAGGGGGCAAGTATGGCTACACCTTC.

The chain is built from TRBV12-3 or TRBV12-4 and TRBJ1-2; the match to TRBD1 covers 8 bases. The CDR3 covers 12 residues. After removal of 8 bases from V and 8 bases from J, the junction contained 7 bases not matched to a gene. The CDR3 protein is CASSRTGIGYTF. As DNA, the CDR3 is TGTGCCAGCTCCAGGACAGGGATCGGCTACACCTTC.

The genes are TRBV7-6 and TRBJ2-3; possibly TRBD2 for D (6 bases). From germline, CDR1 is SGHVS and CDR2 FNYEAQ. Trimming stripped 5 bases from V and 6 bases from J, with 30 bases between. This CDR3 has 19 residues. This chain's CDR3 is CASSKNSRDWLRSADTQYF. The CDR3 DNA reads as TGTGCCAGCAGCAAGAACTCCCGGGACTGGCTCCGTTCGGCTGATACGCAGTATTTT.

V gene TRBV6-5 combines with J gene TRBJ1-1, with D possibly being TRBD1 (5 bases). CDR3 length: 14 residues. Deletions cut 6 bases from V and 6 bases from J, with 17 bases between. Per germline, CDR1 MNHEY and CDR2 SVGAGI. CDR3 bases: TGTGCCAGCAGGTACCACAAGGGGTGGTCTGAAGCTTTCTTT. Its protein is CASRYHKGWSEAFF.

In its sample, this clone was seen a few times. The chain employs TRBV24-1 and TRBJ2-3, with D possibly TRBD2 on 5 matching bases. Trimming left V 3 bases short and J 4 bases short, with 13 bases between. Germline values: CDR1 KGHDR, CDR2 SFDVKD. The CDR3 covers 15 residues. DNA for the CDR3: TGTGCCACCAGTGATGCGGACCCGGGGTCAGATACGCAGTATTTT. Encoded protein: CATSDADPGSDTQYF.

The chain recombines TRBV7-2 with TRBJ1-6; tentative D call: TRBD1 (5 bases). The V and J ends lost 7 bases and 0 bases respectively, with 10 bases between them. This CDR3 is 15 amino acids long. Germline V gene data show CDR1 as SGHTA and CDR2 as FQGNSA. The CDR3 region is CASMWGVSYNSPLHF. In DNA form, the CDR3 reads TGTGCCAGCATGTGGGGGGTCTCCTATAATTCACCCCTCCACTTT.

The CDR3 sequence is CASSQEGGLAADTQYF. The CDR3 bases are TGCGCCAGCAGCCAAGAAGGGGGACTAGCCGCAGATACGCAGTATTTT. The rearrangement uses TRBV4-3 and TRBJ2-3; 9 bases are shared with TRBD2. Losses at the gene ends were 0 bases for V and 4 bases for J; bases not matched to a gene: 5. The CDR3 loop spans 16 amino acids. The germline V gene encodes CDR1 LGHNA and CDR2 YSLEER.

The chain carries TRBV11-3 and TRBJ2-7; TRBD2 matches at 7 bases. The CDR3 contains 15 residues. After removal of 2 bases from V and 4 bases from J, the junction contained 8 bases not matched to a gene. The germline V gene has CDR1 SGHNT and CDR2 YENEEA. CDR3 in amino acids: CASSLSGGSRYEQYF. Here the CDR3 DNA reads TGTGCCAGCAGCTTATCTGGCGGGAGTCGGTACGAGCAGTACTTC.

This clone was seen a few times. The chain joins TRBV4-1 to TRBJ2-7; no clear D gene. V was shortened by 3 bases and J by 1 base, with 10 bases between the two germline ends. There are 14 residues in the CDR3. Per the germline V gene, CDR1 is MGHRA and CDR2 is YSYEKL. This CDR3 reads CASSHDLVSYEQYF. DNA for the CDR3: TGCGCCAGCAGCCATGACCTAGTTTCCTACGAGCAGTACTTC.

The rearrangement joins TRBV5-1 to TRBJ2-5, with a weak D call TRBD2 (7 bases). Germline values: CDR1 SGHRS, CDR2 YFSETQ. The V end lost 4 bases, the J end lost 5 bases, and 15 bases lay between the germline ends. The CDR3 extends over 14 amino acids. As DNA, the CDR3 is TGCGCCAGCAGCCCGGGGGGCAGTTTGGAGACCCAGTACTTC. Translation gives CASSPGGSLETQYF.

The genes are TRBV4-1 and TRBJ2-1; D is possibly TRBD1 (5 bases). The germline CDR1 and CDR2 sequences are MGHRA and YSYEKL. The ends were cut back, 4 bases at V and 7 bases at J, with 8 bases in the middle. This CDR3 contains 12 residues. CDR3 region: CASSPDMNEQFF. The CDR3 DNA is TGCGCCAGCAGCCCGGACATGAATGAGCAGTTCTTC.

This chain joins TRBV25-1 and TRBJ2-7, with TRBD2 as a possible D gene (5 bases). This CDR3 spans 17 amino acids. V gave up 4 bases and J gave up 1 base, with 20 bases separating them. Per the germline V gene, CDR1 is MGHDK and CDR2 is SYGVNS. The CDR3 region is CASSGPLTGIRSYEQYF. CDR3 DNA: TGTGCCAGCAGTGGGCCCCTAACGGGAATACGATCCTACGAGCAGTACTTC.

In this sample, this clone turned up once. The DNA of the CDR3 is TGTGCCAGCAGCCGGACAGGGCCCGGAAACACCATATATTTT. It codes for CASSRTGPGNTIYF. The chain links TRBV7-9 to TRBJ1-3; 8 bases are shared with TRBD1. The germline CDR1 and CDR2 sequences are SEHNR and FQNEAQ (reference sequence). The CDR3 is 14 amino acids. V shed 5 bases and J 4 bases; nucleotides not matched to a gene: 4.

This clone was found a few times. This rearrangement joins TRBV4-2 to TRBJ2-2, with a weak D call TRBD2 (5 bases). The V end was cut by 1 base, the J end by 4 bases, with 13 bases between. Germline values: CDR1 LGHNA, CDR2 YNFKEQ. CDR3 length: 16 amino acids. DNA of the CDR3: TGTGCCAGCAGCCAAGGAGCTGGGAGCTCCACCGGGGAGCTGTTTTTT. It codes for CASSQGAGSSTGELFF.

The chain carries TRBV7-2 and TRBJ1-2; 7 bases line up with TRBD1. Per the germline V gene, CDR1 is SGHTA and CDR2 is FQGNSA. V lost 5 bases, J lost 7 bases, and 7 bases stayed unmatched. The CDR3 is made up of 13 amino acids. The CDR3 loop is CASSQTGAGGYTF. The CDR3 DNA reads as TGTGCCAGCAGCCAAACAGGGGCTGGTGGCTACACCTTC.